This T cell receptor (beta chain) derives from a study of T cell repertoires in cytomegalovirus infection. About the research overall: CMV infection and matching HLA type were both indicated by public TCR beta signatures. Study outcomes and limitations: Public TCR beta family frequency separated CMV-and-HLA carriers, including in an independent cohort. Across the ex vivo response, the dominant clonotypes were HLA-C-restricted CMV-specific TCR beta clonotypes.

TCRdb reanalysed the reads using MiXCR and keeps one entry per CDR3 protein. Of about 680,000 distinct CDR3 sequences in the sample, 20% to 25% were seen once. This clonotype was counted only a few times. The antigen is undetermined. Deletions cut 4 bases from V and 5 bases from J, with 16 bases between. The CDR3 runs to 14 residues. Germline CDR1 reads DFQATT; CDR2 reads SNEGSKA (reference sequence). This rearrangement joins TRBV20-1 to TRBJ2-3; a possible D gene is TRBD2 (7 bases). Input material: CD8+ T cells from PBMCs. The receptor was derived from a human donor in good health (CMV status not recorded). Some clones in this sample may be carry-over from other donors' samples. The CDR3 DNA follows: TGCAGTGCTACCTTGGGGGGGCCGGGAGATACGCAGTATTTT. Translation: CSATLGGPGDTQYF.